A selection of T cell receptor beta chains follows, all from one sample in a study of beta chain features in type 1 diabetes. Data came from immunoSEQ multiplex PCR; TCRdb stores just in-frame clones and leaves some out. The table records 640,000 or so clones, roughly an eighth of them present only once. What was sequenced was naive CD4+ T cells from blood. These receptors all stem from a man in his late teens or twenties with type 1 diabetes. Both conserved end residues are part of each CDR3. The D gene is left open where the match is weak. Clone size is stated in some rows and not others, as once, few, many or a class when expanded.

>NA|few|TRBJ2-2|TRBV14
CASSQFLQSGELFF
TGTGCCAGCAGCCAATTTCTACAGTCCGGGGAGCTGTTTTTT
>NA|NA|TRBJ2-7|TRBV11-3
CASSLDRGEQYF
TGTGCCAGCAGCTTAGACCGGGGGGAGCAGTACTTC
>NA|NA|TRBJ2-1|TRBV7-8
CASSLVVFNEQFF
TGTGCCAGCAGCTTAGTGGTCTTCAATGAGCAGTTCTTC
>TRBD2|NA|TRBJ2-1|TRBV9
CASSVANSGTFGQFF
TGTGCCAGCAGCGTAGCGAATAGCGGGACCTTCGGGCAGTTCTTC
>NA|few|TRBJ1-2|TRBV30
CAWSVRSGYGYTF
TGTGCCTGGAGTGTACGGAGCGGCTATGGCTACACCTTC
>NA|few|TRBJ1-5|TRBV19
CASSQGIGQPQHF
TGTGCCAGTAGTCAGGGTATCGGACAGCCCCAGCATTTT
>NA|NA|TRBJ1-1|TRBV25-1
CANKEGTEAFF
TGTGCCAATAAGGAGGGGACTGAAGCTTTCTTT
>NA|NA|TRBJ2-6|TRBV5-1
CASSLRGDSGANVLTF
TGCGCCAGCAGCCTACGAGGGGACTCTGGGGCCAACGTCCTGACTTTC
>TRBD1|NA|TRBJ2-1|TRBV5-1
CASSGLQQGNNEQFF
TGCGCCAGCAGCGGACTCCAACAGGGGAACAATGAGCAGTTCTTC
>NA|few|TRBJ1-1|TRBV2
CARRNTEAFF
TGTGCCAGGAGAAACACTGAAGCTTTCTTT
>NA|few|TRBJ2-5|TRBV10-3
CATAYREETQYF
TGTGCCACCGCTTACCGTGAAGAGACCCAGTACTTC
>NA|NA|TRBJ1-5|TRBV30
CAWSLGTGNQPQHF
TGTGCCTGGAGTCTTGGGACGGGTAATCAGCCCCAGCATTTT
>TRBD2|NA|TRBJ2-3|TRBV15
CATSTSGLAGGLGTDTQYF
TGTGCCACCAGCACCTCCGGACTAGCGGGGGGGCTTGGCACAGATACGCAGTATTTT
>NA|few|TRBJ2-4|TRBV11-2
CASSLQRDIQYF
TGTGCCAGCAGCTTACAACGGGACATTCAGTACTTC
>NA|NA|TRBJ2-7|TRBV30
CAWGETRREQYF
TGTGCCTGGGGGGAAACAAGGAGGGAGCAGTACTTC
>TRBD2|few|TRBJ2-2|TRBV9
CASSATSGSAGELFF
TGTGCCAGCAGCGCGACTAGCGGGAGTGCCGGGGAGCTGTTTTTT
>TRBD2|once|TRBJ2-7|TRBV9
CASSSGASGIYEQYF
TGTGCCAGCAGCTCCGGGGCTAGCGGGATCTACGAGCAGTACTTC
>NA|few|TRBJ2-5|TRBV5-1
CASSFQGGKETQYF
TGCGCCAGCAGCTTCCAGGGGGGAAAAGAGACCCAGTACTTC
>NA|few|TRBJ2-1|TRBV7-2
CASSFGEITIYEQFF
TGTGCCAGCAGCTTCGGCGAAATAACAATCTATGAGCAGTTCTTC
>NA|NA|TRBJ2-5|TRBV9
CASSVAPLGASRETQYF
TGTGCCAGCAGCGTAGCCCCGCTCGGGGCTAGTCGGGAGACCCAGTACTTC
>TRBD1|NA|TRBJ2-5|TRBV5-4
CASSLPPGGSETQYF
TGTGCCAGCAGCTTGCCCCCAGGGGGCAGCGAGACCCAGTACTTC
>NA|once|TRBJ1-1|TRBV5-1
CASSRDPENTEAFF
TGCGCCAGCAGCCGGGACCCAGAAAACACTGAAGCTTTCTTT
>NA|NA|TRBJ2-6|TRBV5-4
CASIPRGDSGANVLTF
TGTGCCAGCATCCCCCGTGGGGATTCTGGGGCCAACGTCCTGACTTTC
>NA|few|TRBJ1-3|TRBV5-6
CASSFTGSGNTIYF
TGTGCCAGCAGCTTCACAGGGTCTGGAAACACCATATATTTT
>NA|NA|TRBJ2-1|TRBV27
CASSLEGQIYNEQFF
TGTGCCAGCAGTTTGGAAGGACAGATCTACAATGAGCAGTTCTTC
>NA|NA|TRBJ2-5|TRBV2
CASSLGLQETQYF
TGTGCCAGCTCTTTGGGCCTCCAAGAGACCCAGTACTTC
>NA|NA|TRBJ1-4|TRBV30
CAWSRATNEKLFF
TGTGCCTGGAGTCGGGCAACTAATGAAAAACTGTTTTTT
>NA|NA|TRBJ1-4|TRBV18
CASSRGNNEKLFF
TGTGCCAGCTCACGAGGGAATAATGAAAAACTGTTTTTT